The 17 T cell receptor beta chains below all came from one sample that was sequenced in a study of cytotoxic CD8 clonotypes in ibrutinib-treated CLL. Assay: immunoSEQ multiplex PCR; the TCRdb copy retains only in-frame clones and omits some. Found here are about 300,000 clones, more than 70% of them singletons; the top ten hold about 5.3%. The source was PBMCs, collected at disease progression, from a patient treated with ibrutinib. The receptors shown here come from a human donor with chronic lymphocytic leukemia.

J is TRBJ2-1 and V is TRBV6-4; D possibly uses TRBD1 or TRBD2 (5 bases each). Germline assignment: CDR1 MRHNA and CDR2 SNTAGT. Trimming cost V 0 bases and J 9 bases, with 18 bases left between them. The CDR3 length is 16 residues. The CDR3 nucleotides are TGTGCCAGCAGTGACTCGAGCCTCCCGGGACGAAGTGAGCAGTTCTTC. As protein: CASSDSSLPGRSEQFF.

This chain joins TRBV19 and TRBJ2-7; D perhaps matches TRBD2 (5 bases). This CDR3 region has 14 residues. The germline V gene has CDR1 LNHDA and CDR2 SQIVND (reference sequence). The V gene lost 0 bases and the J gene lost 1 base, with 7 bases spanning the gap. The CDR3 DNA reads TGTGCCAGTAGTATAGAGGGCGGGTCCTACGAGCAGTACTTC. Translating gives CASSIEGGSYEQYF.

The chain combines TRBV13 with TRBJ2-7, with D uncertain. Germline lookup yields CDR1 PRHDT and CDR2 FYEKMQ (reference sequence). The CDR3 contains 16 residues. The V gene lost 5 bases and the J gene lost 1 base, with 18 bases spanning the gap. The CDR3, as DNA: TGTGCCAGCAGCCCCTCGCGCAGCTCTCAATCCTACGAGCAGTACTTC. This sequence encodes CASSPSRSSQSYEQYF.

The rearrangement uses TRBV5-6 and TRBJ2-1, with 7 nucleotides matching TRBD2. The ends lost 0 bases at V and 7 bases at J; junction bases unmatched: 7. Germline loops: CDR1 SGHDT, CDR2 YYEEEE. There are 15 residues in the CDR3. As DNA, the CDR3 is TGTGCCAGCAGCTTGGCGGGGGACGGGAGGAATGAGCAGTTCTTC. It encodes CASSLAGDGRNEQFF.

The rearrangement links TRBV6-6 to TRBJ2-2; 7 nucleotides line up with TRBD1. The CDR3 runs 15 residues. Losses at the gene ends were 6 bases for V and 4 bases for J; bases not matched to a gene: 8. Germline CDR1 is MNHNY and CDR2 is SVGAGI (reference sequence). CDR3 region: CASSQPGDSTGELFF. CDR3 DNA sequence: TGTGCCAGCAGCCAACCTGGGGACAGCACCGGGGAGCTGTTTTTT.

V is TRBV14 and J is TRBJ2-3; D gene ambiguous. Germline V CDR1 and CDR2: SGHDN, FVKESK. The CDR3 contains 16 residues. Trimming took 2 bases from V and 4 from J, leaving 16 bases between them. CDR3 region: CASSQTGLLGADTQYF. Here the CDR3 DNA reads TGTGCCAGCAGCCAAACGGGCCTACTGGGCGCAGATACGCAGTATTTT.

J is TRBJ2-7 and V is TRBV7-2; 8 bases align to TRBD2. The germline gives CDR1 SGHTA, CDR2 FQGNSA. V lost 5 bases and J lost 3; bases outside the gene matches: 6. This CDR3 contains 14 residues. CDR3 region: CASSVVGTSYEQYF. CDR3 DNA sequence: TGTGCCAGCAGCGTGGTGGGGACTAGCTACGAGCAGTACTTC. Drawing the rest from reference TRBV7-2 and TRBJ2-7, the complete variable domain is GAGVSQSPSNKVTEKGKDVELRCDPISGHTALYWYRQSLGQGLEFLIYFQGNSAPDKSGLPSDRFSAERTGGSVSTLTIQRTQQEDSAVYLCASSVVGTSYEQYFGPGTRLTVT.

V and J are TRBV28 and TRBJ2-5, with D possibly being TRBD2 (5 bases). The CDR3 consists of 13 residues. V lost 6 bases to trimming and J lost 5 bases, with 13 bases between them. Germline CDR1 reads MDHEN; CDR2 reads SYDVKM. The CDR3 loop is CASRQIRRETQYF. For the CDR3, the DNA is TGTGCCAGCAGGCAGATTCGGAGGGAGACCCAGTACTTC. The variable domain in full, with the rest retrieved from reference TRBV28 and TRBJ2-5, is DVKVTQSSRYLVKRTGEKVFLECVQDMDHENMFWYRQDPGLGLRLIYFSYDVKMKEKGDIPEGYSVSREKKERFSLILESASTNQTSMYLCASRQIRRETQYFGPGTRLLVL.

The J gene is TRBJ1-2, the V gene TRBV5-1; tentative D call: TRBD1 (5 bases). This CDR3 has 12 residues. Germline V gene sequence: CDR1 SGHRS, CDR2 YFSETQ. V dropped 4 bases and J dropped 10 bases, with 14 bases sitting between them. CDR3 DNA: TGCGCCAGCAGCATAGGGACGCGCGACTACACCTTC. Amino acids: CASSIGTRDYTF. The full variable domain, rest sourced from reference TRBV5-1 and TRBJ1-2, is KAGVTQTPRYLIKTRGQQVTLSCSPISGHRSVSWYQQTPGQGLQFLFEYFSETQRNKGNFPGRFSGRQFSNSRSEMNVSTLELGDSALYLCASSIGTRDYTFGSGTRLTVV.

This clone was recorded a few times. The chain uses TRBV28 and TRBJ1-2; TRBD1 is a possible D gene (5 bases). Per the germline V gene, CDR1 is MDHEN and CDR2 is SYDVKM. The CDR3 consists of 14 residues. Trimming stripped 5 bases from V and 4 bases from J, with 14 bases between. CDR3 nucleotide sequence: TGTGCCAGCAGTCGGGACTCCAGATCCTATGGCTACACCTTC. This gives the protein CASSRDSRSYGYTF.

The chain uses TRBV5-1 and TRBJ2-1; 7 nucleotides agree with TRBD2. This CDR3 spans 16 amino acids. After removal of 0 bases from V and 1 base from J, the junction contained 4 bases not matched to a gene. CDR1 and CDR2 (germline): SGHRS, YFSETQ. The CDR3 DNA sequence: TGCGCCAGCAGCTTGGTTGGGAGGGGATCCTACAATGAGCAGTTCTTC. Residues: CASSLVGRGSYNEQFF.

V gene TRBV7-2 combines with J gene TRBJ2-7; D is undetermined. Germline V CDR1 and CDR2: SGHTA, FQGNSA. The V end lost 5 bases, the J end lost 4 bases, and 12 bases lay between the germline ends. The CDR3 runs 13 residues. CDR3 nucleotide sequence: TGTGCCAGCAGCCCATTAGGGAAATACGAGCAGTACTTC. It yields the protein CASSPLGKYEQYF.

V and J are TRBV6-6 and TRBJ1-4; TRBD1 matches at 9 bases. The CDR3 covers 13 residues. V trimming: 8 bases; J trimming: 4 bases; junction bases outside the gene matches: 2. Germline CDR1 MNHNY, CDR2 SVGAGI (reference sequence). The CDR3: CASRDRDNEKLFF. CDR3 bases: TGTGCCAGCCGGGACAGGGATAATGAAAAACTGTTTTTT.

The chain uses TRBV7-6 and TRBJ1-6; 7 bases fit TRBD1. Trimming at V came to 5 bases and at J to 7 bases, leaving 5 bases not matched to a gene. This CDR3 spans 14 amino acids. Per the germline V gene, CDR1 is SGHVS and CDR2 is FNYEAQ. DNA of the CDR3: TGTGCCAGCAGCGCCCGGGACAGCAATTCACCCCTCCACTTT. Its protein is CASSARDSNSPLHF.

The chain combines TRBV2 with TRBJ2-7; perhaps TRBD2 as D (5 bases). This CDR3 comprises 12 residues. Germline CDR1 reads SNHLY; CDR2 reads FYNNEI. V was trimmed by 6 bases and J by 6 bases, leaving 12 bases between them. The CDR3 region has the DNA TGTGCCAGCAGGATGAGCGGTCCCGAGCAGTACTTC. It is translated as CASRMSGPEQYF.

The chain links TRBV12-5 to TRBJ2-2; D not certain. The germline gives CDR1 LGHNT, CDR2 FRNRAP. The CDR3 is made up of 13 amino acids. V was clipped by 1 base and J by 5 bases, with 5 bases between them. The chain's CDR3 is CASGLGVTGELFF. The CDR3, as DNA: TGTGCTAGTGGTTTGGGAGTTACCGGGGAGCTGTTTTTT.

The chain joins TRBV5-1 to TRBJ2-7, with D perhaps given as TRBD1 or TRBD2 (5 bases each). CDR3 length: 14 residues. Germline V gene data show CDR1 as SGHRS and CDR2 as YFSETQ. The germline V and J ends were trimmed by 2 bases and 2 bases, with 11 bases remaining between them. The chain's CDR3 is CASSFSGTTYEQYF. The DNA for the CDR3 is TGCGCCAGCAGCTTTAGTGGGACGACCTACGAGCAGTACTTC.